Listed below are T cell receptor beta chains from one sample, sequenced in a study of T cell clonotyping in hematopoietic cell transplantation. Libraries were prepared by immunoSEQ multiplex PCR; TCRdb keeps only in-frame clonotypes and omits some of them. The sample includes some 30,000 clones, about 93% of them seen just once. Sequences were derived from peripheral blood mononuclear cells, sampled before stem cell transplant. These receptors all come from a man aged 50 to 59 with acute myeloid leukemia. Some clones in this sample may be carry-over from other donors' samples. Both conserved end residues are part of each CDR3. The D gene is left open where the match is weak.

V: TRBV4-3
J: TRBJ1-1
length: 16
D: -
CDR3: CASSQGPGHRRIEAFF

V: TRBV6-1
J: TRBJ1-1
length: 17
D: TRBD1
CDR3: CASSEVIGTGFATEAFF

V: TRBV6-5
J: TRBJ2-7
length: 15
D: TRBD2
CDR3: CASSSPGLADYEQYF

V: TRBV5-1
J: TRBJ2-5
length: 14
D: -
CDR3: CASSLSQGQETQYF

V: TRBV5-8
J: TRBJ1-6
length: 15
D: TRBD1
CDR3: CASSRTGTYNSPLHF

V: TRBV28
J: TRBJ2-1
length: 15
D: -
CDR3: CASSFYGRSYNEQFF

V: TRBV6-5
J: TRBJ2-7
length: 12
D: -
CDR3: CASSPGGELLYF

V: TRBV28
J: TRBJ2-1
length: 15
D: -
CDR3: CASSFGGPPYNEQFF

V: TRBV5-1
J: TRBJ2-1
length: 18
D: TRBD2
CDR3: CASSFGLAGGRSYNEQFF

V: TRBV28
J: TRBJ1-2
length: 14
D: -
CDR3: CASRHPGSYYGYTF

V: TRBV7-2
J: TRBJ2-5
length: 13
D: -
CDR3: CASSFRGAKTQYF

V: TRBV7-8
J: TRBJ1-2
length: 15
D: -
CDR3: CASSFSYSTNYGYTF

V: TRBV7-9
J: TRBJ2-7
length: 15
D: TRBD2
CDR3: CASSPSGAGAYEQYF

V: TRBV7-2
J: TRBJ1-3
length: 14
D: -
CDR3: CASSLVGSGNTIYF

V: TRBV27
J: TRBJ2-7
length: 13
D: -
CDR3: CASSLKVEYEQYF

V: TRBV2
J: TRBJ2-6
length: 16
D: TRBD2
CDR3: CASTTSGGLALPVLTF

V: TRBV5-1
J: TRBJ1-2
length: 12
D: -
CDR3: CASSFGGDGYTF

V: TRBV2
J: TRBJ2-1
length: 13
D: -
CDR3: CASSVRTPPEQFF

V: TRBV7-2
J: TRBJ2-5
length: 14
D: -
CDR3: CASSLRVTQETQYF

V: TRBV7-2
J: TRBJ2-1
length: 14
D: -
CDR3: CASSLVRGDNEQFF

V: TRBV5-1
J: TRBJ2-5
length: 14
D: TRBD1
CDR3: CASSRTGAGETQYF

V: TRBV2
J: TRBJ1-2
length: 17
D: -
CDR3: CASRLTGTPSRGYGYTF

V: TRBV5-6
J: TRBJ2-6
length: 15
D: -
CDR3: CASSPRSPGANVLTF

V: TRBV10-3
J: TRBJ2-1
length: 12
D: -
CDR3: CAIITGSGEQFF

V: TRBV5-4
J: TRBJ2-3
length: 16
D: TRBD2
CDR3: CASSTRLAVGTDTQYF

V: TRBV10-3
J: TRBJ2-3
length: 11
D: -
CDR3: CAIGAEDTQYF

V: TRBV11-2
J: TRBJ2-2
length: 16
D: TRBD2
CDR3: CASSLWWGGNTGELFF

V: TRBV25-1
J: TRBJ2-5
length: 15
D: -
CDR3: CASSESWGPGETQYF

V: TRBV5-4
J: TRBJ1-2
length: 14
D: -
CDR3: CASSLEGDGDGYTF

V: TRBV7-6
J: TRBJ2-3
length: 14
D: -
CDR3: CASSLASITDTQYF

V: TRBV5-1
J: TRBJ1-4
length: 15
D: -
CDR3: CASREGRSTNEKLFF

V: TRBV5-1
J: TRBJ2-7
length: 15
D: -
CDR3: CASSWRDGSSYEQYF

V: TRBV7-9
J: TRBJ2-7
length: 14
D: -
CDR3: CASSLGDIPYEQYF

V: TRBV30
J: TRBJ2-6
length: 18
D: -
CDR3: CAWSPNIGGSSGANVLTF

V: TRBV5-1
J: TRBJ2-7
length: 16
D: TRBD2
CDR3: CASSLRGASGRDEQYF

V: TRBV19
J: TRBJ2-2
length: 11
D: -
CDR3: CASRGVGELFF

V: TRBV9
J: TRBJ2-1
length: 15
D: TRBD1
CDR3: CASSVETGAHNEQFF

V: TRBV28
J: TRBJ1-1
length: 14
D: -
CDR3: CASSLRRQNTEAFF

V: TRBV27
J: TRBJ1-5
length: 15
D: TRBD1
CDR3: CASSGTGHYNQPQHF

V: TRBV10-3
J: TRBJ1-2
length: 16
D: -
CDR3: CAISELRDLANYGYTF

V: TRBV5-1
J: TRBJ2-1
length: 15
D: TRBD1
CDR3: CASSLGQGAGNEQFF

V: TRBV30
J: TRBJ2-3
length: 11
D: -
CDR3: CAWSSTDTQYF

V: TRBV7-2
J: TRBJ1-1
length: 15
D: TRBD1
CDR3: CASSLTRDRGSEAFF

V: TRBV5-1
J: TRBJ1-4
length: 15
D: TRBD1
CDR3: CASSSAGTADEKLFF

V: TRBV5-1
J: TRBJ1-2
length: 14
D: -
CDR3: CASSLVASSGGYTF

V: TRBV28
J: TRBJ2-5
length: 14
D: -
CDR3: CASSLGRDQETQYF

V: TRBV4-3
J: TRBJ2-1
length: 17
D: -
CDR3: CASSQEKGLISYNEQFF

V: TRBV7-2
J: TRBJ2-7
length: 14
D: -
CDR3: CASSPSRDHYEQYF

V: TRBV2
J: TRBJ1-1
length: 13
D: -
CDR3: CASTFWGNTEAFF

V: TRBV7-8
J: TRBJ2-7
length: 18
D: -
CDR3: CASSLSRAYRVPTYEQYF

V: TRBV7-2
J: TRBJ2-7
length: 15
D: -
CDR3: CASSFWPGQSYEQYF

V: TRBV7-8
J: TRBJ2-1
length: 13
D: -
CDR3: CASSFPPYNEQFF